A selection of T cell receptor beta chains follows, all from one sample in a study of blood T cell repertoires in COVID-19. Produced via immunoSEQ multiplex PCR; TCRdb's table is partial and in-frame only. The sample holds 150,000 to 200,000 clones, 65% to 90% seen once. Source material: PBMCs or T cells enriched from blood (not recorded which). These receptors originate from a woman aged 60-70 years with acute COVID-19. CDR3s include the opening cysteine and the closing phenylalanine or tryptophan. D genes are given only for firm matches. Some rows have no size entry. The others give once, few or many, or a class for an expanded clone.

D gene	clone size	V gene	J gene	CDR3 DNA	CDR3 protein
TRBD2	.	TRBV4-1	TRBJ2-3	TGCGCCAGCAGCCAAAAGACTAGCGGGAGTATCGCAGATACGCAGTATTTT	CASSQKTSGSIADTQYF
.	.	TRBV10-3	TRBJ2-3	TGTGCCATCAACGGAGGGGAAAGCGCAGATACGCAGTATTTT	CAINGGESADTQYF
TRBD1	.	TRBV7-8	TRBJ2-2	TGTGCCAGCAGCTGGGGGAGGACAGGGGTCTCCGGGGAGCTGTTTTTT	CASSWGRTGVSGELFF
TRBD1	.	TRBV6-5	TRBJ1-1	TGTGCCAGCAGTTACTCTCCAGGGGGCTGGGTGACTGAAGCTTTCTTT	CASSYSPGGWVTEAFF
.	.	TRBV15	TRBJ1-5	TGTGCCACCAGCAGTTACAGTCAGCCCCAGCATTTT	CATSSYSQPQHF
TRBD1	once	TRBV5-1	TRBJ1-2	TGCGCCAGCAGCTTCTTGGTGGGACAGGGCCACTATGGCTACACCTTC	CASSFLVGQGHYGYTF
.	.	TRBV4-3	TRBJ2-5	TGCGCCAGCAGCCAATTGGGGAGAAGGCAAGAGACCCAGTACTTC	CASSQLGRRQETQYF
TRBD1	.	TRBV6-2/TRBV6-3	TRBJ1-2	TGTGCCAGCAGTTACTCGCCAGGGGGCTATGGCTACACCTTC	CASSYSPGGYGYTF
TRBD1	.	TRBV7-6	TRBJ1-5	TGTGCCAGCAGCTACGAACCCGGACAGGGGAATCAGCCCCAGCATTTT	CASSYEPGQGNQPQHF
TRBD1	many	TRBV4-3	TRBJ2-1	TGCGCCAGCAGCCCCGACAGGGGGTTTTACAATGAGCAGTTCTTC	CASSPDRGFYNEQFF
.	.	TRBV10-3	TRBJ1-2	TGTGCCATCAGTGAGGCGACAGAGATCTATGGCTACACCTTC	CAISEATEIYGYTF
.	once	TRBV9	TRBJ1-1	TGTGCCAGCAGCGTAGCTGAGGGCATGGATGAAGCTTTCTTT	CASSVAEGMDEAFF
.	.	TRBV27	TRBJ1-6	TGTGCCAGCAGCCCGTTCTTTAGCTCCTATAATTCACCCCTCCACTTT	CASSPFFSSYNSPLHF
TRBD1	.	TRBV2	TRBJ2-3	TGTGCCAGCAGTAGGGGGACAGGCACAGATACGCAGTATTTT	CASSRGTGTDTQYF
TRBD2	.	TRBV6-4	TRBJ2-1	TGTGCCAGCAGACCTGGAGGACTAGTCGCATACAATGAGCAGTTCTTC	CASRPGGLVAYNEQFF
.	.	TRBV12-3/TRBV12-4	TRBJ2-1	TGTGCCAGCCGCGCATACAATGAGCAGTTCTTC	CASRAYNEQFF
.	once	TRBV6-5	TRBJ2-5	TGTGCCAGCAGTTTAGGGGGTCGGGGAGAGACCCAGTACTTC	CASSLGGRGETQYF
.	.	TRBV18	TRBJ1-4	TGTGCCAGCTCACCGGAGGGACGGAATAATGAAAAACTGTTTTTT	CASSPEGRNNEKLFF
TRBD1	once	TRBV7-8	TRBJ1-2	TGTGCCAGCAGCTTAGACAGGGGGCGGCGGACAGGCTACACCTTC	CASSLDRGRRTGYTF
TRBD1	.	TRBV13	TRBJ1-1	TGTGCCAGCAGCCCCGGGACAGGGACCGCCAGGCCAGAAGCTTTCTTT	CASSPGTGTARPEAFF
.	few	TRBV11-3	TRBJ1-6	TGTGCCAGCAGCGTAGGGGAGAACTCACCCCTCCACTTT	CASSVGENSPLHF
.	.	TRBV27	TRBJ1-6	TGTGCCAGCAGTTTTCAGACAGCTTTACCCCTCCACTTT	CASSFQTALPLHF
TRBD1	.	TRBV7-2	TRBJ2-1	TGTGCCAGCAGCATACCGGGACAGGGGGCCGTAGAGCAGTTCTTC	CASSIPGQGAVEQFF
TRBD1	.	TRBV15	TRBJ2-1	TGTGCCACCAGCACAGACAGGGGGCGTATATACAATGAGCAGTTCTTC	CATSTDRGRIYNEQFF
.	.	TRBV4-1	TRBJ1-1	TGCGCCAGCAGCCTGCGGGCCCTGAACACTGAAGCTTTCTTT	CASSLRALNTEAFF
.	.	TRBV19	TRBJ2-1	TGTGCCAGTAGTACTCGTCCCTCCGAGCTTCGCAATGAGCAGTTCTTC	CASSTRPSELRNEQFF
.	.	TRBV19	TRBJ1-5	TGTGCCAGTAGTATGAGGCCGGCGGGGGATCAGCCCCAGCATTTT	CASSMRPAGDQPQHF
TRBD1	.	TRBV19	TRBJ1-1	TGTGCCAGCGTAATTGGACAGGGGATCGCTGAAGCTTTCTTT	CASVIGQGIAEAFF
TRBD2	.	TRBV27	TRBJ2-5	TGTGCCAGCAGCCCGCGGGCGGCTAGCGGGTCCGGGGAGACCCAGTACTTC	CASSPRAASGSGETQYF
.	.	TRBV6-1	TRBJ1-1	TGTGCCAGCAGTGCCGTCCCAACAGATTTTATGAACACTGAAGCTTTCTTT	CASSAVPTDFMNTEAFF
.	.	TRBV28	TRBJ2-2	TGTGCCACCCCCCGAAGCGACACCGGGGAGCTGTTTTTT	CATPRSDTGELFF
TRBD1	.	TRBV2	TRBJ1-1	TGTGCCAGCAGCGACAGGGGAGGGGACACTGAAGCTTTCTTT	CASSDRGGDTEAFF
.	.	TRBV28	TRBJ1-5	TGTGCCAGCAGTTATAGGGGAACGAGCAATCAGCCCCAGCATTTT	CASSYRGTSNQPQHF
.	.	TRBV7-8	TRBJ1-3	TGTGCCAGCAGCTTAGGGGCAGCCTCTGGAAACACCATATATTTT	CASSLGAASGNTIYF
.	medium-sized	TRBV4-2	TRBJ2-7	TGTGCCAGCAACCTTGGAGGGAGAAGCGAGCAGTACTTC	CASNLGGRSEQYF
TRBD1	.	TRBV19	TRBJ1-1	TGTGCCAGTAAGACGGACAGGGCAAACACTGAAGCTTTCTTT	CASKTDRANTEAFF
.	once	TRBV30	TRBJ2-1	TGTGCCTGGAGTGCTAATATCAATGAGCAGTTCTTC	CAWSANINEQFF
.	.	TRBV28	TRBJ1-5	TGTGCCAGCAATCCGACCGCTACAGGGAGGCCCCAGCATTTT	CASNPTATGRPQHF
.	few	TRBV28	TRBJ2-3	TGTGCCAGCAGTTTATCGACGGGAATCACAGATACGCAGTATTTT	CASSLSTGITDTQYF
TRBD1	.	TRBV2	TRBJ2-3	TGTGCCAGCAGCCTTTGGGACAGGGAGGCAGATACGCAGTATTTT	CASSLWDREADTQYF
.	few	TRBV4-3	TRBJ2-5	TGCGCCAGCAGCTATACAGGGAGACGACAAGAGACCCAGTACTTC	CASSYTGRRQETQYF
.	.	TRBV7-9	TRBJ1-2	TGTGCCAGCTCTACCAGACAGGCTGGAGGCTACACCTTC	CASSTRQAGGYTF
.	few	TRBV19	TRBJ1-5	TGTGCCAGTAGTACCCTTTGGGGGGATAGCAATCAGCCCCAGCATTTT	CASSTLWGDSNQPQHF
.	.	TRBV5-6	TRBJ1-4	TGTGCCAGCAGCGCCTCGTTTTGGAGAGACGACGAAAAACTGTTTTTT	CASSASFWRDDEKLFF